The rows below give T cell receptor beta chains drawn from one sample of a study of blood T cell repertoires in COVID-19. Assay used: immunoSEQ multiplex PCR; TCRdb lists only in-frame clones, some missing. Counted here are 130,000 to 150,000 clones, roughly 88% occurring once; the ten biggest clones make up 1.7%. Material: peripheral blood. Receptors originate from a woman aged 45 to 65 with acute or convalescent COVID-19. Each CDR3 is given with its conserved first and last residue. A D gene is named only where the DNA matches it firmly. Not every row has a clone size; where given, it reads once, few, many or a size class.

size: once; V: TRBV5-6; D: TRBD1; J: TRBJ1-3; DNA: TGTGCCAGCAGCTCCAGGGGGCTCGGAAACACCATATATTTT; CDR3: CASSSRGLGNTIYF
size: -; V: TRBV6-5; D: -; J: TRBJ1-1; DNA: TGTGCCAGCAGTTACTCGGGAGCCGAAGCTTTCTTT; CDR3: CASSYSGAEAFF
size: -; V: TRBV18; D: TRBD1; J: TRBJ1-5; DNA: TGTGCCAGCTCACCATACGTCCGACAGGGAAGCAATCAGCCCCAGCATTTT; CDR3: CASSPYVRQGSNQPQHF
size: -; V: TRBV6-8; D: TRBD1; J: TRBJ1-1; DNA: TGTGCCAGCAGTTACCCCGGGACAGGTATGAACACTGAAGCTTTCTTT; CDR3: CASSYPGTGMNTEAFF
size: -; V: TRBV3-1/TRBV3-2; D: TRBD2; J: TRBJ2-3; DNA: TGTGCCAGCAGCCCGCGATTATTGACTAGCGGGGGCAGAAGAACAGATACGCAGTATTTT; CDR3: CASSPRLLTSGGRRTDTQYF
size: -; V: TRBV5-6; D: TRBD1; J: TRBJ2-5; DNA: TGTGCCAGCAGCCCTGGACAGGGTAGGGAGACCCAGTACTTC; CDR3: CASSPGQGRETQYF
size: -; V: TRBV5-1; D: -; J: TRBJ1-2; DNA: TGCGCCAGCAGCTTGGTGGGGGCCGTCTCCGATGGCTACACCTTC; CDR3: CASSLVGAVSDGYTF
size: -; V: TRBV28; D: -; J: TRBJ1-3; DNA: TGTGCCAGCAGTAAGACGGGTGCCTCTGGAAACACCATATATTTT; CDR3: CASSKTGASGNTIYF
size: -; V: TRBV4-2; D: TRBD1; J: TRBJ1-6; DNA: TGTGCCAGCAGCCAAGAGGTATGGACAGGGGACAATTCACCCCTCCACTTT; CDR3: CASSQEVWTGDNSPLHF
size: few; V: TRBV7-8; D: -; J: TRBJ1-1; DNA: TGTGCCAGCAGCTTAGTCGGGAACACTGAAGCTTTCTTT; CDR3: CASSLVGNTEAFF
size: -; V: TRBV12-3/TRBV12-4; D: -; J: TRBJ2-7; DNA: TGTGCCAGCAGTTTTACCCAGGGCTACGAGCAGTACTTC; CDR3: CASSFTQGYEQYF
size: -; V: TRBV5-4; D: -; J: TRBJ1-6; DNA: TGTGCCAGCTCCCGGATGTCAGGGGCCTGGAATTCACCCCTCCACTTT; CDR3: CASSRMSGAWNSPLHF
size: once; V: TRBV13; D: -; J: TRBJ1-2; DNA: TGTGCCAGCAGCTTAGGCTTCAGTAACTATGGCTACACCTTC; CDR3: CASSLGFSNYGYTF
size: -; V: TRBV5-6; D: TRBD1; J: TRBJ1-6; DNA: TGTGCCAGCAGCTTGGACAGGGGCAGTAATTCACCCCTCCACTTT; CDR3: CASSLDRGSNSPLHF
size: -; V: TRBV10-1; D: TRBD1; J: TRBJ1-2; DNA: TGCGCCAGCAGTGAGTCGGACAGGGGGCATGTGCCGTATGGCTACACCTTC; CDR3: CASSESDRGHVPYGYTF
size: -; V: TRBV9; D: -; J: TRBJ2-2; DNA: TGTGCCAGCAGCGCGTCCGGGACACCCGGGGAGCTGTTTTTT; CDR3: CASSASGTPGELFF
size: -; V: TRBV9; D: -; J: TRBJ2-3; DNA: TGTGCCAGCAGCGTAGTAAGCGTGGCAGATACGCAGTATTTT; CDR3: CASSVVSVADTQYF